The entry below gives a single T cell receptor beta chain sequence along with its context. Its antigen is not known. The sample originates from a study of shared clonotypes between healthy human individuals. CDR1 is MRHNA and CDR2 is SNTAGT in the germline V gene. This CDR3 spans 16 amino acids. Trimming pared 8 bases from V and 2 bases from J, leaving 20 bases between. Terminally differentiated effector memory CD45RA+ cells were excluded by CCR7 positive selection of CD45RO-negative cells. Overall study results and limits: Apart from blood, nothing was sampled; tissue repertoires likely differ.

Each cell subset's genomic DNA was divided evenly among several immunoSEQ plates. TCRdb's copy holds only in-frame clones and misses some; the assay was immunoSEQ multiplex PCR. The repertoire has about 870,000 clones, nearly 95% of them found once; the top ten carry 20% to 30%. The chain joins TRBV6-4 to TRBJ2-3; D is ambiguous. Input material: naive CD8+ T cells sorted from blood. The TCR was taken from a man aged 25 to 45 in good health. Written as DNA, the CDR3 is TGTGCCAGCTCAAACGGCGGACCCTACCACACAGATACGCAGTATTTT. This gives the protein CASSNGGPYHTDTQYF.